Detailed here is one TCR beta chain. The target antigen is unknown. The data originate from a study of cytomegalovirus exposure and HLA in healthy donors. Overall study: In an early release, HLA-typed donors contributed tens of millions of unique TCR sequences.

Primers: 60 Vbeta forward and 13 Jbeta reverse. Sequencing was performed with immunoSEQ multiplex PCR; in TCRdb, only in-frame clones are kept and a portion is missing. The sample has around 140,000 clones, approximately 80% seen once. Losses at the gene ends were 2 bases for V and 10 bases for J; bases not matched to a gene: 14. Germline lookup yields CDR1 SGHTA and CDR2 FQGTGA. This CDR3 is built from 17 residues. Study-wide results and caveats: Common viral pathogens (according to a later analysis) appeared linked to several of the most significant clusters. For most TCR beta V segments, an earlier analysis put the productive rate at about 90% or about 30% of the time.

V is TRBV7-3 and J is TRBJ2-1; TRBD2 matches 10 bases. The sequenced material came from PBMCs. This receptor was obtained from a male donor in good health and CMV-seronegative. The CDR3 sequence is CASSLYSGLAGASEQFF. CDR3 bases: TGTGCCAGCAGCTTATATAGTGGCCTAGCGGGAGCTAGCGAGCAGTTCTTC. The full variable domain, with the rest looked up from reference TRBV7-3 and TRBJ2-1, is GAGVSQTPSNKVTEKGKYVELRCDPISGHTALYWYRQSLGQGPEFLIYFQGTGAADDSGLPNDRFFAVRPEGSVSTLKIQRTERGDSAVYLCASSLYSGLAGASEQFFGPGTRLTVL.